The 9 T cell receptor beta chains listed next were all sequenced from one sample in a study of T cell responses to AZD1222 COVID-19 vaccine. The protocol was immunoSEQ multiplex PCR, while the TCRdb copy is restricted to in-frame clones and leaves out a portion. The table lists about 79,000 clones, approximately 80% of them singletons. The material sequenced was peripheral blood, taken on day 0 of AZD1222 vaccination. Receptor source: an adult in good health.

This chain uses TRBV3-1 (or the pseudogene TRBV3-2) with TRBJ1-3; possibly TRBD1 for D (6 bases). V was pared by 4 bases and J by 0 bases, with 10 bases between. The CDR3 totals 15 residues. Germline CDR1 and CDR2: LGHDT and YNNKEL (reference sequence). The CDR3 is CASSRGASSGNTIYF. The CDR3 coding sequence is TGTGCCAGCAGCCGGGGGGCCTCCTCTGGAAACACCATATATTTT.

The CDR3 DNA is TGTGCCAGCAGCCCACACAAACGAGCGGGAGGTGTCGATGAGCAGTTCTTC. Protein product: CASSPHKRAGGVDEQFF. The rearrangement links TRBV7-2 to TRBJ2-1, with 9 bases matching TRBD2. V gave up 5 bases and J gave up 8 bases; unmatched junction bases: 16. The germline gives CDR1 SGHTA, CDR2 FQGNSA. CDR3 length: 17 amino acids.

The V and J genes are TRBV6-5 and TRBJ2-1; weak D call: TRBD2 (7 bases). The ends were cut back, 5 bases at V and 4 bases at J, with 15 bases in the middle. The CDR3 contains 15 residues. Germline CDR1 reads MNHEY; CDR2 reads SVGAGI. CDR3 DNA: TGTGCCAGCAGTCTGGGGGGGGCAGGATACAATGAGCAGTTCTTC. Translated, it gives CASSLGGAGYNEQFF.

CDR3 nucleotides: TGTGCCAGTAGTAAACGACTAGCGGGAGGCCCAGATACGCAGTATTTT. Encoded protein: CASSKRLAGGPDTQYF. The chain carries TRBV19 and TRBJ2-3; 13 bases map to TRBD2. This CDR3 contains 16 residues. Germline-derived CDR1 and CDR2 are LNHDA and SQIVND (reference sequence). Trimming at V came to 4 bases and at J to 4 bases, leaving 5 bases not matched to a gene.

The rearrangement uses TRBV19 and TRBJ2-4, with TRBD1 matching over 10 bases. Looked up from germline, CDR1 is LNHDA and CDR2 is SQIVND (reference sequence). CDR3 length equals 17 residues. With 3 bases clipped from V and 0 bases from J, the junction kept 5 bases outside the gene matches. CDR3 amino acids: CASSIGDRGLAKNIQYF. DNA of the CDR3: TGTGCCAGTAGTATCGGAGACAGGGGGCTAGCCAAAAACATTCAGTACTTC.

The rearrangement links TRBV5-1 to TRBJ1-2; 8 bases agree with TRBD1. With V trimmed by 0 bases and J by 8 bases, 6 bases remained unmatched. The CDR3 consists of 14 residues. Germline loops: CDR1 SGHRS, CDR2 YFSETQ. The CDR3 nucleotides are TGCGCCAGCAGCTTGGGGACAGGGTCTGGCGGCTACACCTTC. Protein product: CASSLGTGSGGYTF.

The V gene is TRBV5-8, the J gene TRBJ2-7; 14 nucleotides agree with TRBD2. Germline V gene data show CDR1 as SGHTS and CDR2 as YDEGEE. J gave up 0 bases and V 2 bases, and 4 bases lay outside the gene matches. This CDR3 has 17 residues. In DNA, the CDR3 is TGTGCCAGCAGCTTCCGACTAGCGGGAGGGAACTCCTACGAGCAGTACTTC. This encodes CASSFRLAGGNSYEQYF. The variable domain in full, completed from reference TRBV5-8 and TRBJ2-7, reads EAGVTQSPTHLIKTRGQQATLRCSPISGHTSVYWYQQALGLGLQFLLWYDEGEERNRGNFPPRFSGRQFPNYSSELNVNALELEDSALYLCASSFRLAGGNSYEQYFGPGTRLTVT.

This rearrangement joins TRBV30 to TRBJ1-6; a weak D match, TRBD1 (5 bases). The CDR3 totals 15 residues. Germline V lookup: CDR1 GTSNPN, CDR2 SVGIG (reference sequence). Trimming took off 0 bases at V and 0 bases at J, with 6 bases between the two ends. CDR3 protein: CAWSVDSSYNSPLHF. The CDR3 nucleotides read TGTGCCTGGAGTGTAGACAGCTCCTATAATTCACCCCTCCACTTT.

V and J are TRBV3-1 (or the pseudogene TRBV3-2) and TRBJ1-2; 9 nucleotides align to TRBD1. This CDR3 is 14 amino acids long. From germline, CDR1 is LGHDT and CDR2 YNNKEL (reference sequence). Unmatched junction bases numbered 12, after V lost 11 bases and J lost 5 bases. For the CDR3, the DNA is TGTGCCGGAATACAGGGGGCCTACGATTATGGCTACACCTTC. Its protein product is CAGIQGAYDYGYTF.